These 14 T cell receptor beta chains originate from one sample sequenced in a study of blood T cells in healthy people across ages. A J-beta primer mix and a sample-barcoded 5' primer were used in a second PCR of about 6 to 12 cycles. TCRdb passed the 5' RACE reads through MiXCR, listing each CDR3 protein once. Of 1,800,000 or so distinct CDR3 sequences listed, approximately 40% were seen once; the top ten hold 20% to 25%. The sequencing input was blood. All receptors derive from a human donor in good health.

This chain connects TRBV25-1 to TRBJ2-7; D is unresolved. The ends were cut back, 0 bases at V and 4 bases at J, with 4 bases in the middle. The CDR3 length is 12 residues. Germline-derived CDR1 and CDR2 are MGHDK and SYGVNS. The CDR3 spells CASSEYHYEQYF. CDR3 DNA sequence: TGTGCCAGCAGTGAATATCATTACGAGCAGTACTTC.

This clonotype was recorded a few times. The V gene is TRBV28, the J gene TRBJ2-6; D possibly matches TRBD1 or TRBD2 (6 bases each). The germline V gene has CDR1 MDHEN and CDR2 SYDVKM. The CDR3 contains 13 residues. In nucleotides, the CDR3 is TGTGCATCGGGGGCGGCTGGGGCCAACGTCCTGACTTTC. Translating gives CASGAAGANVLTF. The whole variable domain, filled in from reference TRBV28 and TRBJ2-6, reads DVKVTQSSRYLVKRTGEKVFLECVQDMDHENMFWYRQDPGLGLRLIYFSYDVKMKEKGDIPEGYSVSREKKERFSLILESASTNQTSMYLCASGAAGANVLTFGAGSRLTVL.

The DNA of the CDR3 is TGTGCCAGCAGCTTGGCTAGGGGGCAGGGGGGAATCTATGGCTACACCTTC. As protein: CASSLARGQGGIYGYTF. This chain links TRBV5-5 with TRBJ1-2; 7 bases line up with TRBD1. The CDR3 runs 17 residues. Trimming at V came to 0 bases and at J to 4 bases, leaving 12 bases not matched to a gene. Germline CDR1 reads SGHKS; CDR2 reads YYEKEE (reference sequence). Based on the CDR3 plus reference TRBV5-5 and TRBJ1-2, the full variable domain is DAGVTQSPTHLIKTRGQQVTLRCSPISGHKSVSWYQQVLGQGPQFIFQYYEKEERGRGNFPDRFSARQFPNYSSELNVNALLLGDSALYLCASSLARGQGGIYGYTFGSGTRLTVV.

Regarding this clonotype: A much more abundant neighbour one base away suggests this may be a read error. The chain combines TRBV5-4 with TRBJ2-5; 7 bases map to TRBD2. CDR3 length: 13 amino acids. The germline V gene encodes CDR1 SGHNT and CDR2 YYREEE (reference sequence). CDR3: CASSLRTRETQHF. DNA of the CDR3: TGTGCCAGCAGCTTGAGGACTAGGGAGACCCAGCACTTC.

The chain links TRBV20-1 to TRBJ2-7, with TRBD1 as a possible D gene (6 bases). The CDR3 is made up of 13 amino acids. The V and J ends lost 1 base and 5 bases respectively, with 12 bases between them. Germline CDR1 is DFQATT and CDR2 is SNEGSKA (reference sequence). CDR3 protein: CSARGPRGHEQYF. CDR3 bases: TGCAGTGCTAGAGGGCCCAGGGGCCACGAGCAGTACTTC.

The rearrangement uses TRBV4-2 and TRBJ2-5, with D unclear. The germline V and J ends were trimmed by 2 bases and 5 bases, with 9 bases remaining between them. Germline V CDR1 and CDR2: LGHNA, YNFKEQ. The CDR3 is made up of 13 amino acids. The CDR3 loop reads CASSQLGFETQYF. The CDR3 DNA is TGTGCCAGCAGCCAACTAGGTTTTGAGACCCAGTACTTC.

This chain connects TRBV6-5 to TRBJ2-4; D remains unclear. Germline CDR1 reads MNHEY; CDR2 reads SVGAGI. This CDR3 comprises 13 residues. Trimming stripped 2 bases from V and 6 bases from J, with 8 bases between. The CDR3 region has the DNA TGTGCCAGCAGTTACGTTGCAGGAAACATTCAGTACTTC. As protein: CASSYVAGNIQYF.

J is TRBJ2-4 and V is TRBV5-1, with D perhaps matching TRBD2 (6 bases). The J call could be wrong; TRBJ2-5 is a better fit for the DNA end. CDR1 SGHRS and CDR2 YFSETQ come from the germline V gene. This CDR3 spans 16 amino acids. The CDR3 DNA reads TGCGCCAGCAGCTTCAATCTAGCGAGTTTGCGCGAGACCCAGTACTTC. This gives the protein CASSFNLASLRETQYF.

This clonotype has just a few counts. J is TRBJ2-3 and V is TRBV3-1; D is uncertain. Looked up from germline, CDR1 is LGHDT and CDR2 is YNNKEL (reference sequence). The germline V and J ends were trimmed by 1 base and 2 bases, with 4 bases remaining between them. There are 13 residues in the CDR3. The CDR3 protein is CASSQVNTDTQYF. The CDR3 DNA reads as TGTGCCAGCAGCCAAGTTAACACAGATACGCAGTATTTT.

This clonotype has only a few counts. The chain combines TRBV12-3 or TRBV12-4 with TRBJ1-3; D gene ambiguous. Trimming removed 7 bases from V and 2 bases from J, with 9 bases in between. The CDR3 has 13 amino acids. The CDR3 sequence: CASKGGTGNTIYF. The CDR3 coding sequence is TGTGCCAGCAAGGGAGGTACTGGAAACACCATATATTTT.

Notes on this clonotype: The junction and the germline gene differ at one end; a read error may be behind it. V is TRBV13 and J is TRBJ1-1; D perhaps matches TRBD1 (6 bases). There are 15 residues in the CDR3. Germline V lookup: CDR1 PRHDT, CDR2 FYEKMQ (reference sequence). The DNA for the CDR3 is TGTGCCAGCACCCTTAGGGGGGCAGGGAACACTGAGGCTTTCTTT. Its protein product is CASTLRGAGNTEAFF.

In this sample, this clonotype turned up a few times. The chain uses TRBV20-1 and TRBJ2-3, with no clear D. With 0 bases removed from V and 0 bases from J, the gap between germline ends came to 7 bases. The CDR3 is 14 amino acids. Germline V gene lookup returns CDR1 DFQATT and CDR2 SNEGSKA (reference sequence). CDR3 bases: TGCAGTGCTAGAGATGCTTTAAGCACAGATACGCAGTATTTT. This translates into CSARDALSTDTQYF.

Only one count was recorded for this clonotype. The V gene is TRBV28, the J gene TRBJ1-1, with 9 bases aligning to TRBD1. The germline V gene has CDR1 MDHEN and CDR2 SYDVKM. This CDR3 spans 15 amino acids. After removal of 5 bases from V and 4 bases from J, the junction contained 8 bases not matched to a gene. The CDR3 reads CASSTSGTGTTEAFF. The CDR3, as DNA: TGTGCCAGCAGTACATCAGGGACAGGGACCACTGAAGCTTTCTTT.

This clonotype was counted between two and nine times. The chain carries TRBV6-5 and TRBJ2-1; the match to TRBD2 covers 7 bases. V shed 3 bases, J shed 6 bases, and the junction held 11 bases outside the gene matches. The CDR3 covers 16 residues. The germline V gene has CDR1 MNHEY and CDR2 SVGAGI. The CDR3 sequence is CASSYGEGVTSNEQFF. The DNA for the CDR3 is TGTGCCAGCAGTTATGGGGAGGGAGTCACCTCCAATGAGCAGTTCTTC.